This record covers a single TCR beta chain. The data are from a study of blood T cell repertoires in COVID-19. As handled by the study authors: How many nucleated cells were present was estimated from reference gene primer amplification. Measured with immunoSEQ multiplex PCR; TCRdb has only the in-frame clones, and not every one. The D gene and trimming were derived from the DNA, and the V and J assignments and clone size from that table. The sample records about 310,000 clones, roughly 88% being singletons. Participants' own reports of clinical history determined their cohort assignment. This sequence was found in a man younger than 40 who had recovered from COVID-19. The sequenced sample was PBMCs or T cells enriched from blood (not recorded which).

This CDR3 reads CASSEASSHGAFF. The DNA of the CDR3 is TGTGCCAGCAGTGAAGCGTCGTCCCACGGGGCTTTCTTT. The J gene is TRBJ1-1, the V gene TRBV2, with no clear D. The CDR3 loop spans 13 amino acids. Per the germline V gene, CDR1 is SNHLY and CDR2 is FYNNEI. Trimming stripped 0 bases from V and 11 bases from J, with 13 bases between.